These T cell receptor beta chains were read from a single sample in a study of T cells in localized non-small cell lung cancer. Clones were read by immunoSEQ multiplex PCR, and TCRdb kept only the in-frame ones, dropping some. Of around 20,000 clones listed, less than 90% are singletons. Sequencing used peripheral blood, obtained before any cancer treatment. These receptor sequences come from a woman aged 35-70 years with stage I lung adenocarcinoma. Each CDR3 is given with its conserved first and last residue. A D gene is named only where the DNA matches it firmly. Clone size is not always given. Where it is, it says once, few, many or a class for expanded clones.

v_gene	abundance	d_gene	j_gene	CDR3aa	CDR3nt
TRBV7-8	once	NA	TRBJ2-7	CASSPDMTEYEQYF	TGTGCCAGCAGCCCTGACATGACAGAGTACGAGCAGTACTTC
TRBV5-6	few	TRBD1	TRBJ1-3	CASSLAQGFAIYF	TGTGCCAGCAGCTTGGCACAGGGGTTCGCCATATATTTT
TRBV10-3	NA	NA	TRBJ1-5	CAISERPQTGVSQHF	TGTGCCATCAGTGAAAGGCCCCAGACAGGAGTCTCCCAGCATTTT
TRBV7-8	NA	NA	TRBJ1-1	CASSREARNTEAFF	TGTGCCAGCAGCCGAGAAGCAAGGAACACTGAAGCTTTCTTT
TRBV5-4	NA	TRBD1	TRBJ1-4	CASSSLPGQSNEKLFF	TGTGCCAGCAGTTCGTTACCGGGACAGAGTAATGAAAAACTGTTTTTT
TRBV11-2	NA	NA	TRBJ1-2	CASSLGFAGGYTF	TGTGCCAGCAGCTTAGGGTTCGCGGGTGGCTACACCTTC
TRBV11-2	NA	NA	TRBJ2-1	CASSLGSANENEQFF	TGTGCCAGCAGCTTGGGGTCGGCAAATGAGAATGAGCAGTTCTTC
TRBV9	NA	NA	TRBJ2-2	CASSIFRGPNTGELFF	TGTGCCAGCAGCATCTTCAGGGGCCCGAACACCGGGGAGCTGTTTTTT
TRBV9	NA	NA	TRBJ1-4	CASSADSLNEKLFF	TGTGCCAGCAGCGCCGACAGCTTAAATGAAAAACTGTTTTTT
TRBV2	NA	TRBD1	TRBJ2-7	CASSVQGAGEQYF	TGTGCCAGCAGTGTTCAGGGGGCAGGCGAGCAGTACTTC
TRBV5-7	NA	NA	TRBJ2-2	CASSPEGPRGGELFF	TGTGCCAGCAGCCCCGAGGGCCCCAGAGGTGGGGAGCTGTTTTTT
TRBV11-3	NA	TRBD2	TRBJ2-5	CASSQTSGQETQYF	TGTGCCAGCAGCCAAACTAGCGGGCAAGAGACCCAGTACTTC
TRBV6-6	NA	NA	TRBJ2-1	CASKKRRGEINEQFF	TGTGCCAGCAAAAAAAGGAGGGGGGAAATCAATGAGCAGTTCTTC
TRBV11-2	NA	NA	TRBJ2-4	CASSLGSINIQYF	TGTGCCAGCAGCTTGGGAAGCATCAACATTCAGTACTTC
TRBV14	NA	NA	TRBJ1-1	CASSSGLEAFF	TGTGCCAGCAGCTCAGGGTTAGAAGCTTTCTTT
TRBV19	NA	NA	TRBJ1-5	CASSIGPLSNQPQHF	TGTGCCAGTAGTATAGGTCCCCTCAGCAATCAGCCCCAGCATTTT
TRBV4-1	NA	NA	TRBJ2-5	CASSQGSGRLVQETQYF	TGCGCCAGCAGCCAAGGGTCCGGCAGACTAGTTCAAGAGACCCAGTACTTC
TRBV5-6	NA	NA	TRBJ2-2	CASSRDLLTPEELFF	TGTGCCAGCAGCCGGGACCTCCTAACACCGGAGGAGCTGTTTTTT
TRBV12-1	few	NA	TRBJ2-3	CASSPKTAGPDTQYF	TGTGCCAGCAGCCCAAAAACAGCGGGGCCGGATACGCAGTATTTT
TRBV19	NA	NA	TRBJ1-4	CASSIRSWTFATNEKLFF	TGTGCCAGTAGTATACGGAGCTGGACCTTTGCAACTAATGAAAAACTGTTTTTT
TRBV19	NA	NA	TRBJ1-5	CASSIGAVNQPQHF	TGTGCCAGTAGTATAGGAGCCGTCAATCAGCCCCAGCATTTT
TRBV25-1	NA	NA	TRBJ1-3	CASSDKRGMRGNTIYF	TGTGCCAGCAGTGATAAAAGGGGGATGCGTGGAAACACCATATATTTT
TRBV28	once	TRBD1	TRBJ2-7	CASSTGQRNEQYF	TGTGCCAGCAGTACGGGACAGCGAAACGAGCAGTACTTC
TRBV28	NA	NA	TRBJ2-3	CASSLTLGETDTQYF	TGTGCCAGCAGTTTAACTCTCGGGGAGACAGATACGCAGTATTTT
TRBV5-4	NA	NA	TRBJ1-2	CASSAPPRGGYTF	TGTGCCAGCAGCGCACCTCCCCGAGGTGGCTACACCTTC
TRBV13	NA	NA	TRBJ2-5	CASSLGRAGAIQETQYF	TGTGCCAGCAGCTTAGGCCGGGCAGGGGCGATTCAAGAGACCCAGTACTTC
TRBV6-1	NA	NA	TRBJ2-1	CASSEAAGDANEQFF	TGTGCCAGCAGTGAAGCTGCAGGGGACGCCAATGAGCAGTTCTTC
TRBV19	few	NA	TRBJ1-1	CASRRGEVNTEAFF	TGTGCCAGTAGGAGGGGTGAGGTGAACACTGAAGCTTTCTTT
TRBV7-2	NA	NA	TRBJ1-1	CASRPDSTRNTEAFF	TGTGCCAGCAGACCTGACAGCACGAGAAACACTGAAGCTTTCTTT
TRBV5-1	NA	NA	TRBJ1-2	CASSLGASGYTF	TGCGCCAGCAGCTTGGGCGCCAGTGGCTACACCTTC
TRBV30	NA	NA	TRBJ1-1	CAWGPPWTQGTEAFF	TGTGCCTGGGGTCCCCCCTGGACGCAAGGCACTGAAGCTTTCTTT
TRBV6-1	few	TRBD1	TRBJ1-5	CASREPGQGLYQPQHF	TGTGCCAGCAGGGAACCGGGACAGGGGTTATATCAGCCCCAGCATTTT
TRBV6-5	NA	NA	TRBJ1-1	CASRGGRSAEAFF	TGTGCCAGCAGAGGAGGGCGTTCGGCTGAAGCTTTCTTT
TRBV7-2	few	NA	TRBJ2-7	CASSLNYEQYF	TGTGCCAGCAGCTTAAACTACGAGCAGTACTTC
TRBV7-9	NA	NA	TRBJ2-2	CASSLADRLPTELFF	TGTGCCAGCAGCTTAGCGGACCGTTTACCGACGGAGCTGTTTTTT
TRBV25-1	NA	NA	TRBJ2-3	CASGPVLSTDTQYF	TGTGCCAGCGGCCCCGTACTTTCGACAGATACGCAGTATTTT
TRBV18	once	TRBD1	TRBJ2-5	CASSRDRVGETQYF	TGTGCCAGCTCACGGGACAGGGTCGGCGAGACCCAGTACTTC
TRBV4-1	NA	TRBD2	TRBJ2-1	CASSQASSGGRLGEQFF	TGCGCCAGCAGCCAAGCCTCTAGCGGGGGGCGGCTGGGTGAGCAGTTCTTC
TRBV25-1	NA	NA	TRBJ1-1	CASTGWGNTEAFF	TGTGCCAGCACGGGGTGGGGGAACACTGAAGCTTTCTTT
TRBV5-4	NA	NA	TRBJ1-1	CASNRPNTEAFF	TGTGCCAGCAACCGGCCGAACACTGAAGCTTTCTTT
TRBV13	few	TRBD1	TRBJ1-1	CASSFLGRGLGNTEAFF	TGTGCCAGCAGCTTCCTGGGCAGGGGGTTGGGGAACACTGAAGCTTTCTTT
TRBV6-5	NA	NA	TRBJ1-2	CASSYGIGIDYGYTF	TGTGCCAGCAGTTACGGCATTGGCATCGACTATGGCTACACCTTC
TRBV28	NA	NA	TRBJ2-7	CASRRVTYEQYF	TGTGCCAGCAGGCGGGTCACCTACGAGCAGTACTTC
TRBV12-5	once	TRBD1	TRBJ2-3	CASGRTGGTDTQYF	TGTGCTAGTGGTCGGACAGGGGGCACAGATACGCAGTATTTT
TRBV19	NA	NA	TRBJ1-4	CASKVGGAATNEKLFF	TGTGCCAGTAAGGTTGGGGGCGCCGCAACTAATGAAAAACTGTTTTTT
TRBV11-3	NA	TRBD2	TRBJ2-5	CASSQTSGQEAQYF	TGTGCCAGCAGCCAAACTAGCGGGCAAGAGGCCCAGTACTTC